The present T cell receptor (beta chain) was sequenced within a study of low-dose radiotherapy and immunotherapy resistance in tumors. Across the study: The study delivered 0.5 Gy per fraction every 2 weeks to Cohort 1, totaling 6.5 Gy. On an every-two-weeks schedule, patients received intravenous nivolumab 240 mg, along with ipilimumab 1 mg/kg every six weeks. Patients took aspirin (300 mg orally, daily) for four cycles beginning at cycle 1 day 1.

Time point in this sample: before trial treatment. Administered to the donors were nivolumab, ipilimumab, aspirin, low-dose cyclophosphamide and low-dose radiotherapy. V gave up 1 base and J gave up 13 bases, with 13 bases separating them. The CDR3 loop spans 13 amino acids. CDR1 and CDR2 from the germline V gene are SGHTA and FQGNSA. This clonotype was counted at least ten times. Both TCRalpha and TCRbeta chains were reverse transcribed with V-gene-specific primers. PCR amplification of the TCRs was performed with Phusion for 20 PCR cycles, and it relied on a constant-region primer together with a V-primer adapter. A single record per CDR3 protein comes from TCRdb applying MiXCR to the reads. Among 55,000 to 65,000 distinct CDR3 sequences listed, approximately 25% were seen once.

Material: PBMCs, obtained before treatment. The genes are TRBV7-2 and TRBJ2-2; a weak D match, TRBD2 (6 bases). The TCR was taken from a male donor with rectosigmoid adenocarcinoma. CDR3 bases: TGTGCCAGCAGCTTAGATGGGACTTTGGGGCTGTTTTTT. This codes for CASSLDGTLGLFF.